Listed here are 13 T cell receptor beta chains from one sample, sequenced in a study of regulatory T cells in long-lasting Graves disease. According to the study, TCR beta libraries were built with iRepertoire HTBI primers and CDR3-region Arm-PCR. TCRdb itself ran the multiplex PCR reads through MiXCR, one entry per CDR3 protein. The table shows over 300,000 distinct CDR3 sequences, with roughly a sixth occurring only once. As to time point: newly diagnosed GD, antithyroid drugs for less than 3 months. PBMC RNA was the source of the TCR library. The material sequenced was peripheral blood mononuclear cells (PBMCs), taken at new diagnosis, from a patient treated with antithyroid drugs. All receptors derive from a female donor with Graves disease.

There are many counts of this clonotype. The chain uses TRBV2 and TRBJ1-5; D is unresolved. The V gene's germline CDR1 is SNHLY and CDR2 FYNNEI. The CDR3 has 12 residues. Trimming stripped 8 bases from V and 7 bases from J, with 12 bases between. CDR3 region: CASALTFQPQHF. The CDR3, as DNA: TGTGCCAGCGCCTTGACCTTCCAGCCCCAGCATTTT.

This clonotype was detected ten times or more. This chain joins TRBV11-2 and TRBJ2-1; no definite D call. V lost 4 bases and J lost 6, with 10 bases in between. CDR3 size: 13 residues. Per the germline V gene, CDR1 is SGHAT and CDR2 is FQNNGV. Written as DNA, the CDR3 is TGTGCCAGCAGCTCCGTGCGGAGCAATGAGCAGTTCTTC. Its translation is CASSSVRSNEQFF.

This clonotype came up a few times. The chain carries TRBV19 and TRBJ2-1; 7 bases agree with TRBD2. The CDR3 length is 17 residues. V lost 5 bases and J lost 0; bases outside the gene matches: 10. Per the germline V gene, CDR1 is LNHDA and CDR2 is SQIVND (reference sequence). CDR3 DNA: TGTGCCAGTAGTCCCTTTATGGGGGAGGGCTCCTACAATGAGCAGTTCTTC. This codes for CASSPFMGEGSYNEQFF.

This clonotype occurred many times. The chain employs TRBV10-3 and TRBJ2-7; 8 bases are shared with TRBD2. Germline V CDR1 and CDR2: ENHRY, SYGVKD. CDR3 size: 18 residues. Trimming took 8 bases from V and 4 from J; bases not matched to a gene: 22. The CDR3 coding sequence is TGTGCCATCTTAACCGTGGGCGGGGAAAGCGGGAGAGTTTACGAGCAGTACTTC. Amino acids: CAILTVGGESGRVYEQYF.

This clonotype was seen many times. The chain carries TRBV10-2 and TRBJ2-3, with D maybe TRBD2 (6 bases). CDR1 is WSHSY, CDR2 SAAADI, per germline. The V gene lost 6 bases and the J gene lost 3 bases, with 13 bases spanning the gap. There are 14 residues in the CDR3. The CDR3 reads CASRATGLTDTQYF. In nucleotides, the CDR3 is TGCGCCAGCAGGGCGACGGGACTTACAGATACGCAGTATTTT.

This rearrangement joins TRBV15 to TRBJ2-7; 9 bases align to TRBD1. Germline V gene sequence: CDR1 LNHNV, CDR2 YYDKDF (reference sequence). The CDR3 length is 14 residues. V shed 5 bases, J shed 2 bases, and the junction held 4 bases outside the gene matches. The DNA for the CDR3 is TGTGCCACCAGCCCGGGACAGGGTCCCTACGAGCAGTACTTC. Its protein product is CATSPGQGPYEQYF.

This clonotype was counted ten times or more. This sequence joins TRBV19 and TRBJ1-1; 7 bases fit TRBD1. This CDR3 region has 14 residues. J was trimmed by 1 base and V by 7 bases; bases with no gene match: 6. CDR1 and CDR2 (germline): LNHDA, SQIVND (reference sequence). The CDR3 DNA sequence: TGTGCCAGTATCTCCAGGGGGAGGAACACTGAAGCTTTCTTT. It encodes CASISRGRNTEAFF.

This clonotype was observed many times. The chain is built from TRBV7-2 and TRBJ2-7; 11 bases align to TRBD2. V shed 0 bases and J 0 bases; nucleotides not matched to a gene: 7. This CDR3 is 18 amino acids long. Germline V gene data show CDR1 as SGHTA and CDR2 as FQGNSA. The DNA for the CDR3 is TGTGCCAGCAGCTTAGCGCGGGGACTAGCGGCTGACTCCTACGAGCAGTACTTC. It codes for CASSLARGLAADSYEQYF.

This clonotype occurred many times. This chain uses TRBV5-1 with TRBJ2-3, with 8 positions matching TRBD2. The CDR3 is 16 residues long. Per germline, CDR1 SGHRS and CDR2 YFSETQ. V was clipped by 4 bases and J by 1 base; unmatched bases: 8. CDR3 amino acids: CASSLTGRVGTDTQYF. CDR3 DNA sequence: TGCGCCAGCAGCCTGACCGGGAGGGTAGGCACAGATACGCAGTATTTT.

This clonotype came up many times. This sequence joins TRBV6-2 or TRBV6-3 and TRBJ1-1; D is uncertain. Per the germline V gene, CDR1 is MNHEY and CDR2 is SVGEGT. CDR3 length equals 14 residues. Trimming cost V 2 bases and J 2 bases, with 9 bases left between them. CDR3 DNA: TGTGCCAGCAGTTACGATCCACTAAACACTGAAGCTTTCTTT. It yields the protein CASSYDPLNTEAFF.

This clonotype was found many times. This chain links TRBV4-1 with TRBJ2-1; 12 bases match TRBD2. The CDR3 contains 16 residues. Unmatched junction bases numbered 10, after V lost 8 bases and J lost 5 bases. Germline V CDR1 and CDR2: MGHRA, YSYEKL. The CDR3 DNA sequence: TGCGCCAGCTCCCACCGGACTAGCGGGACCCACAATGAGCAGTTCTTC. Encoded protein: CASSHRTSGTHNEQFF.

V usage is TRBV20-1 and J usage is TRBJ1-3; no definite D call. V gave up 1 base and J gave up 0 bases, with 7 bases separating them. The CDR3 consists of 14 residues. Germline CDR1 and CDR2: DFQATT and SNEGSKA (reference sequence). CDR3 in DNA: TGCAGTGCTAGAGCATTCCTCTCTGGAAACACCATATATTTT. It specifies CSARAFLSGNTIYF.

In this sample, this clonotype turned up many times. The rearrangement joins TRBV4-1 to TRBJ1-1, with 8 bases fitting TRBD1. CDR1 is MGHRA, CDR2 YSYEKL, per germline. Trimming cost V 2 bases and J 0 bases; bases outside gene matches: 5. The CDR3 sequence is 16 residues long. The CDR3 reads CASSQQQGVVNTEAFF. CDR3 coding DNA: TGCGCCAGCAGCCAACAACAGGGGGTGGTGAACACTGAAGCTTTCTTT.